The 2 T cell receptor beta chains below were found in one sample sequenced in a study of cytomegalovirus exposure and HLA in healthy donors. Vbeta (60) and Jbeta (13) primers were used in the PCR. Method: immunoSEQ multiplex PCR; TCRdb's copy keeps in-frame clones and lacks some. The sample carries around 130,000 clones, over 6.5% recorded once. The material sequenced was PBMCs. The receptors stem from a woman in her 40s in good health and CMV-seropositive.

The chain is built from TRBV27 and TRBJ2-7, with 8 bases identical to TRBD1. Germline CDR1 reads MNHEY; CDR2 reads SMNVEV (reference sequence). The ends lost 5 bases at V and 2 bases at J; junction bases unmatched: 8. This CDR3 contains 15 residues. CDR3 sequence reads: CASSLRQGNPYEQYF. Here the CDR3 DNA reads TGTGCCAGCAGTCTAAGACAGGGGAACCCCTACGAGCAGTACTTC.

The chain recombines TRBV6-6 with TRBJ2-3; D might be TRBD1 (5 bases). Germline V gene data show CDR1 as MNHNY and CDR2 as SVGAGI (reference sequence). CDR3 length: 13 amino acids. Trimming took 4 bases from V and 1 from J, leaving 6 bases between them. CDR3 loop: CASSSTGTDTQYF. CDR3 sequence (DNA): TGTGCCAGCAGTTCGACAGGCACAGATACGCAGTATTTT.